The TCR beta chain under discussion was sequenced for a study of control samples from healthy donors and cancer patients. Germline-derived CDR1 and CDR2 are MNHEY and SMNVEV (reference sequence). The V and J ends lost 2 bases and 0 bases respectively, with 9 bases between them. There are 15 residues in the CDR3. Clones were read by immunoSEQ multiplex PCR, and TCRdb kept only the in-frame ones, dropping some. This table holds about 120,000 clones, less than 95% found once. The rearrangement links TRBV27 to TRBJ2-3; no reliable D call. The clonotype was recovered from a young man in good health. The sequencing input was blood. This chain's CDR3 is CASSLVPASTDTQYF. CDR3 in DNA: TGTGCCAGCAGTTTAGTACCCGCTAGCACAGATACGCAGTATTTT.